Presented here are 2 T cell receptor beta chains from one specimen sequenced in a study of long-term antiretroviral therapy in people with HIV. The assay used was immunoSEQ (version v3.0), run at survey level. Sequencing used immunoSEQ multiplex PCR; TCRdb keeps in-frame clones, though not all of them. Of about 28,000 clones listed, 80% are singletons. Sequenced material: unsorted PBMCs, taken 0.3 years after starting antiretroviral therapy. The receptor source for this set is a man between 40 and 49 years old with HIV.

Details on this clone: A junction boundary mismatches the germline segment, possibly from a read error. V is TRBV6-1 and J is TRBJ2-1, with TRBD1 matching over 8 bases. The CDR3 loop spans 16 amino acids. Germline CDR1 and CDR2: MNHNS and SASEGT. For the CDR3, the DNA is TGTGCCAGCAGTGTGCATCCGGGACAGGATTACAATCAGCAGTTCTTC. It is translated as CASSVHPGQDYNQQFF.

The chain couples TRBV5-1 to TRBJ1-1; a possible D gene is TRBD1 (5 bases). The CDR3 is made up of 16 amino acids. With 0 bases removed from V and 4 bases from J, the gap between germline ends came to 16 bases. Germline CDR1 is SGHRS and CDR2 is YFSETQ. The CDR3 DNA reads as TGCGCCAGCAGCTTGGATCTAGGGACGGGCTTCACTGAAGCTTTCTTT. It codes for CASSLDLGTGFTEAFF.